The present TCR beta chain was sequenced within a study of Tregs in tolerant kidney transplant recipients. Whole-study context: The nonmyeloablative bone marrow transplants came from related graft donors, with transient mixed chimerism.

TCRdb keeps only in-frame clones here, not all; method: immunoSEQ multiplex PCR. The top ten hold approximately 0.48% of the sample, which has over 85,000 clones, 90% to 95% seen once. Per the germline V gene, CDR1 is SGDLS and CDR2 is YYNGEE. The V and J ends lost 2 bases and 0 bases respectively, with 7 bases between them. The CDR3 spans 14 residues. Thawed PBMCs were FACS-sorted into unstimulated CD4+CD25+CD127- regulatory T cells, CD4+CD25- non-regulatory cells, CD4 and CD8 cells. With respect to this clone: Antigen: not known.

General study points: Findings come from small patient numbers and require larger validation.

The chain combines TRBV9 with TRBJ2-3; D remains unclear. The sequences come from CD4+ T cells from blood, collected before the transplant. The source of this sequence is a human donor who received a combined kidney and bone marrow transplant. The CDR3 DNA follows: TGTGCCAGCAGCGTCTCTCCCAGCACAGATACGCAGTATTTT. It specifies CASSVSPSTDTQYF.